These 18 T cell receptor beta chains share one sample of origin, sequenced in a study of T-cell reconstitution after alpha-beta-depleted transplantation in children. A TCRbeta library incorporating unique molecular identifiers was prepared. One entry per CDR3 protein results from TCRdb running MiXCR on the PCR reads. Here the sample spans about 980,000 distinct CDR3 sequences, about 30% being singletons. The sample in question was PBMCs, mostly from graft donor cells, obtained 360 days after TCRalphabeta/CD19-depleted stem cell transplant. The origin of the receptors is a boy younger than two who had a stem cell transplant for SCID, so the T cells may come from the graft donor.

This clonotype was seen a few times. The rearrangement links TRBV5-4 to TRBJ2-3, with TRBD1 as a possible D gene (6 bases). Looked up from germline, CDR1 is SGHNT and CDR2 is YYREEE (reference sequence). V was shortened by 2 bases and J by 2 bases, with 12 bases between the two germline ends. CDR3 length equals 15 residues. The CDR3 region is CASSLTGPITDTQYF. The CDR3 nucleotides are TGTGCCAGCAGCTTAACAGGGCCCATCACAGATACGCAGTATTTT.

This clonotype turned up a few times. This sequence joins TRBV18 and TRBJ1-1; D gene unclear. The CDR3 has 13 residues. V was pared by 6 bases and J by 6 bases, with 14 bases between. Germline V lookup: CDR1 KGHSH, CDR2 LQKENI. CDR3 sequence: CASSLGPDAEAFF. CDR3 nucleotide sequence: TGTGCCAGCTCGCTAGGACCAGACGCTGAAGCTTTCTTT. Based on the CDR3 plus reference TRBV18 and TRBJ1-1, the full variable domain is NAGVMQNPRHLVRRRGQEARLRCSPMKGHSHVYWYRQLPEEGLKFMVYLQKENIIDESGMPKERFSAEFPKEGPSILRIQQVVRGDSAAYFCASSLGPDAEAFFGQGTRLTVV.

This clonotype appeared a few times. The chain combines TRBV12-3 or TRBV12-4 with TRBJ2-7, with D hard to call. The V and J ends lost 6 bases and 0 bases respectively, with 12 bases between them. This CDR3 comprises 14 residues. The CDR3 is CASSGPVSSYEQYF. The CDR3 DNA sequence: TGTGCCAGCAGCGGGCCCGTAAGCTCCTACGAGCAGTACTTC.

In this sample, this clonotype turned up many times. The chain links TRBV15 to TRBJ2-5; no clear D gene. Germline V gene sequence: CDR1 LNHNV, CDR2 YYDKDF (reference sequence). The ends were cut back, 0 bases at V and 4 bases at J, with 12 bases in the middle. The CDR3 loop spans 15 amino acids. CDR3 region: CATSRDLVSRETQYF. The CDR3 region has the DNA TGTGCCACCAGCAGAGATCTGGTTAGTCGAGAGACCCAGTACTTC.

The sample holds a few counts of this clonotype. The genes are TRBV25-1 and TRBJ2-7; 7 bases align to TRBD2. Trimming cost V 1 base and J 4 bases; bases outside gene matches: 7. Germline V gene data show CDR1 as MGHDK and CDR2 as SYGVNS. The CDR3 covers 15 residues. In DNA, the CDR3 is TGTGCCAGCAGTGAATTGGGAGGGACCAATTACGAGCAGTACTTC. It codes for CASSELGGTNYEQYF.

The J gene is TRBJ2-5, the V gene TRBV6-1; maybe TRBD2 (7 bases). Looked up from germline, CDR1 is MNHNS and CDR2 is SASEGT. This CDR3 has 14 amino acids. Deletions cut 6 bases from V and 4 bases from J, with 15 bases between. The CDR3, as DNA: TGTGCCAGCAGATTCCTGGGGGGGCGAGAGACCCAGTACTTC. Protein: CASRFLGGRETQYF.

The rearrangement links TRBV20-1 to TRBJ2-4; 10 bases map to TRBD2. Trimming took 6 bases from V and 4 from J; bases not matched to a gene: 3. Per the germline V gene, CDR1 is DFQATT and CDR2 is SNEGSKA (reference sequence). There are 13 residues in the CDR3. The CDR3 loop reads CSAISGGKNIQYF. The CDR3 nucleotides are TGCAGTGCCATTAGCGGGGGGAAAAACATTCAGTACTTC.

The genes are TRBV20-1 and TRBJ2-5; 9 bases are a match to TRBD2. The ends lost 5 bases at V and 3 bases at J; junction bases unmatched: 4. The CDR3 consists of 13 residues. CDR1 and CDR2 from the germline V gene are DFQATT and SNEGSKA (reference sequence). The CDR3 is CSAEAGGEETQYF. CDR3 nucleotides: TGCAGTGCTGAAGCGGGGGGTGAAGAGACCCAGTACTTC.

The genes are TRBV19 and TRBJ2-4; D is undetermined. The length of the CDR3 is 11 residues. Germline V gives CDR1 LNHDA, CDR2 SQIVND (reference sequence). Trimming removed 4 bases at V and 11 bases at J, with 9 bases between. DNA for the CDR3: TGTGCCAGTAGTAATGGTAACCTTCAGTACTTC. Its translation: CASSNGNLQYF.

V is TRBV4-1 and J is TRBJ2-2; TRBD2 agrees at 7 bases. This CDR3 contains 16 residues. Germline trimming cut 5 bases from V and 5 bases from J; bases unmatched to any gene: 11. Germline V gene data show CDR1 as MGHRA and CDR2 as YSYEKL. The CDR3 loop reads CASSYQTTSRTGELFF. Written as DNA, the CDR3 is TGCGCCAGCAGCTATCAAACGACTAGCCGGACCGGGGAGCTGTTTTTT.

V usage is TRBV29-1 and J usage is TRBJ2-1, with TRBD1 as a possible D gene (6 bases). Per germline, CDR1 SQVTM and CDR2 ANQGSEA. The CDR3 covers 13 residues. V gave up 7 bases and J gave up 2 bases, with 12 bases separating them. The CDR3 spells CSGNRETYNEQFF. The CDR3 DNA follows: TGCAGCGGAAACAGGGAAACCTACAATGAGCAGTTCTTC.

V gene TRBV5-1 combines with J gene TRBJ2-5; D tentatively fits TRBD1 or TRBD2 (6 bases each). There are 14 residues in the CDR3. The V end lost 1 base, the J end lost 5 bases, and 12 bases lay between the germline ends. Germline V lookup: CDR1 SGHRS, CDR2 YFSETQ. The CDR3 DNA reads TGCGCCAGCAGCTTGTGGGGGGCCCTCGAGACCCAGTACTTC. Amino acid sequence: CASSLWGALETQYF.

Notes on this clonotype: This CDR3 fails to terminate in the conserved phenylalanine or tryptophan, so it likely reflects a read error. The V and J genes are TRBV12-3 or TRBV12-4 and TRBJ2-2; D call uncertain. Between the trimmed V and J ends, which lost 5 bases and 0 bases, there was a span of 10 bases. The CDR3 has 15 residues. CDR3 in DNA: TGTGCCAGCAGTCCCCGTGGACCGAACACCGGGGAGCTGTTTTAT. The encoded protein is CASSPRGPNTGELFY.

This clonotype was detected only a few times. The chain has TRBV2 and TRBJ2-4; the match to TRBD1 covers 7 bases. Germline CDR1 SNHLY, CDR2 FYNNEI. Trimming cost V 7 bases and J 1 base; bases outside gene matches: 7. The CDR3 consists of 15 residues. CDR3 coding DNA: TGTGCCAGCACCCCGACAGGGAAGGCCAAAAACATTCAGTACTTC. This translates into CASTPTGKAKNIQYF. Together with reference TRBV2 and TRBJ2-4, the CDR3 gives the full variable domain: EPEVTQTPSHQVTQMGQEVILRCVPISNHLYFYWYRQILGQKVEFLVSFYNNEISEKSEIFDDQFSVERPDGSNFTLKIRSTKLEDSAMYFCASTPTGKAKNIQYFGAGTRLSVL.

This clonotype has only one observation. A much more abundant neighbour one base away suggests this may be a read error. Because it lacks the conserved phenylalanine or tryptophan at the end, this CDR3 is likely a read error. The chain joins TRBV24-1 to TRBJ2-1; 10 bases agree with TRBD1. Germline values: CDR1 KGHDR, CDR2 SFDVKD. The ends lost 10 bases at V and 0 bases at J; junction bases unmatched: 8. This CDR3 contains 16 residues. This chain's CDR3 is CATGTGVASSYNEQFL. The CDR3 DNA is TGTGCCACTGGGACAGGGGTGGCAAGCTCCTACAATGAGCAGTTCTTA.

A few counts support this clonotype. This chain connects TRBV12-5 to TRBJ2-2, with D unclear. V dropped 1 base and J dropped 6 bases, with 6 bases sitting between them. The CDR3 spans 13 residues. The germline gives CDR1 LGHNT, CDR2 FRNRAP. CDR3 residues: CASGLDRAGELFF. CDR3 sequence (DNA): TGTGCTAGTGGTTTGGACCGGGCCGGGGAGCTGTTTTTT.

V and J are TRBV18 and TRBJ2-3; D remains unclear. Trimming took off 3 bases at V and 0 bases at J, with 16 bases between the two ends. The CDR3 is 17 amino acids. The germline V gene encodes CDR1 KGHSH and CDR2 LQKENI. Written as DNA, the CDR3 is TGTGCCAGCTCACCCAAGTCTCAGCTAACTAGCACAGATACGCAGTATTTT. It specifies CASSPKSQLTSTDTQYF.

This clonotype was observed a few times. V gene TRBV4-2 combines with J gene TRBJ2-1, with D perhaps TRBD2 (6 bases). The CDR3 is 17 residues long. Trimming removed 4 bases from V and 0 bases from J, with 16 bases in between. From germline, CDR1 is LGHNA and CDR2 YNFKEQ. CDR3 loop: CASSRFLATSSYNEQFF. DNA of the CDR3: TGTGCCAGCAGCCGCTTCCTAGCGACTAGCTCCTACAATGAGCAGTTCTTC.